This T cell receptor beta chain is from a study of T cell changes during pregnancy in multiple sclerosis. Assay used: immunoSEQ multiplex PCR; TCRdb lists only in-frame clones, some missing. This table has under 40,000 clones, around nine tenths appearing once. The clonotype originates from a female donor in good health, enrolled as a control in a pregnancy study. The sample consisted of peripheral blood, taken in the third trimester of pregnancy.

The CDR3 loop is CASSLDRVDGYTF. CDR3 DNA: TGTGCCAGCAGCTTAGACAGGGTTGATGGCTACACCTTC. The rearrangement uses TRBV7-3 and TRBJ1-2; TRBD1 agrees at 7 bases. Per germline, CDR1 SGHTA and CDR2 FQGTGA. This CDR3 is built from 13 residues. Trimming cost V 2 bases and J 6 bases; bases outside gene matches: 3.